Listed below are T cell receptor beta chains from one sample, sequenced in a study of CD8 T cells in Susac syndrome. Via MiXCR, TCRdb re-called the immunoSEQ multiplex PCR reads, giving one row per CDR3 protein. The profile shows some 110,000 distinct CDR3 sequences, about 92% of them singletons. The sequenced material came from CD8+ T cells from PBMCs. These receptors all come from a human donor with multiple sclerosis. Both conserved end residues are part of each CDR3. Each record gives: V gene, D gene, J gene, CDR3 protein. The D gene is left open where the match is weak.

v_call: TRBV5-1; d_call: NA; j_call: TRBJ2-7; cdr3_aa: CASALGITYEQYF
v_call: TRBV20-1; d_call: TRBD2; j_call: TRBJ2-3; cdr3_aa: CSARDTGLAGEGLTDTQYF
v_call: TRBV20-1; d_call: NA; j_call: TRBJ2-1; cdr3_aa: CSAPRLTASYNEQFF
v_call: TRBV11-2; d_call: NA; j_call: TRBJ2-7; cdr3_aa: CASSLDSPVPYEQYF
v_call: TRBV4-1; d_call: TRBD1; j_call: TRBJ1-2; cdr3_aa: CASSQGPTPGQGLYGYTF
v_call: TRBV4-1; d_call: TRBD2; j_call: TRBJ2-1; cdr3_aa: CASSQGGTSGYNEQFF
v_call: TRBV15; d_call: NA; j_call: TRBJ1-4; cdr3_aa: CATSMGRTATNEKLFF
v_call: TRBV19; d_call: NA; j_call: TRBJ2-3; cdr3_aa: CASSIGGDTQYF
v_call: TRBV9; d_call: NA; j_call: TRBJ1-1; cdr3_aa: CVSSVAPNTEAFF
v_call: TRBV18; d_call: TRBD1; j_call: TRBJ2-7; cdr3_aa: CASSPDDRVSQYEQYF
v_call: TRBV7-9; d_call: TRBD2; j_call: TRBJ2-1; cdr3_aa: CASSPRDYPHNEQFF
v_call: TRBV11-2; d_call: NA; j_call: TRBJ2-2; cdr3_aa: CASSFRTGELFF
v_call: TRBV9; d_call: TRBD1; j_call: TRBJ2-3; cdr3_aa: CASSPGGELVDTQYF
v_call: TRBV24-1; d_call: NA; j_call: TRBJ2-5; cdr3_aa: CATSDYGQETQYF
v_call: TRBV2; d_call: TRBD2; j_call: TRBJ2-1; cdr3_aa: CASQRAGEYNEQFF
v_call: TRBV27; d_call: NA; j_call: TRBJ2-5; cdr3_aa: CASSLDQETQYF
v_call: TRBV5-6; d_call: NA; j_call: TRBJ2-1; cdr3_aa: CASSLGPGARNEQFF
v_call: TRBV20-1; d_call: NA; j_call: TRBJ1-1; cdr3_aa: CSAGRATEAFF
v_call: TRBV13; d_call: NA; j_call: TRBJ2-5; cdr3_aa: CASSLARGSPQETQYF
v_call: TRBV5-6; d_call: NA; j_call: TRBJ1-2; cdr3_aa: CASRSGRTGYGYTF
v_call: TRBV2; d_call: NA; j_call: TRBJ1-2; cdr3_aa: CASSVYFLPYDTSF
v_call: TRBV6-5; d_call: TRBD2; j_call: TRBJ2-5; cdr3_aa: CASRGREGRETQYF
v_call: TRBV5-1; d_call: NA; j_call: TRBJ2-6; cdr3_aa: CASRTDLSGANVLTF
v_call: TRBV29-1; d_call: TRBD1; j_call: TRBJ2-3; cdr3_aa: CSVEDDRTGLITDTQYF
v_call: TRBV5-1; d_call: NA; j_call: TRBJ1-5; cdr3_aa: CASRQNSNQPQHF
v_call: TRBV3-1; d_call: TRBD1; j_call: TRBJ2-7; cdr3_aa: CASSQDHRGYEQYF
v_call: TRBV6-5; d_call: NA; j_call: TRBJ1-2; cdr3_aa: CASSYSIPDSYGYTF
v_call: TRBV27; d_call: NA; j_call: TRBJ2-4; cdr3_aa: CASSLGQSFLLAKNIQYF
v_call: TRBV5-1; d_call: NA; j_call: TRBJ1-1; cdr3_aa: CASSLGRGNTEAFF
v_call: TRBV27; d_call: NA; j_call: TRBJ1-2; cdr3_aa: CASSPFGGPGYGYTF
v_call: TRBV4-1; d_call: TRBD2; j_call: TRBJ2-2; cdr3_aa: CASSQERLADLTGELFF